This T cell receptor (beta chain) derives from a study of T cell responses to AZD1222 COVID-19 vaccine. Broader study findings: Donors skewed white British and female; clonal diversity was possibly underestimated.

Method: immunoSEQ multiplex PCR; TCRdb's copy keeps in-frame clones and lacks some. The data contain over 65,000 clones, about 88% of them singletons. Germline V gives CDR1 SGHRS, CDR2 YFSETQ. The CDR3 loop spans 13 amino acids. V was clipped by 0 bases and J by 5 bases, with 8 bases between them. On this clone: Its antigen is undetermined.

The specimen comprised peripheral blood, sampled 28 days after the second AZD1222 dose. The V call is TRBV5-1, the J call TRBJ1-1, with a weak D call TRBD1 (6 bases). This TCR came from an adult who received the AZD1222 COVID-19 vaccine. The CDR3 DNA reads TGCGCCAGCAGCTTGGGACAGGCTACTGAAGCTTTCTTT. Protein product: CASSLGQATEAFF.